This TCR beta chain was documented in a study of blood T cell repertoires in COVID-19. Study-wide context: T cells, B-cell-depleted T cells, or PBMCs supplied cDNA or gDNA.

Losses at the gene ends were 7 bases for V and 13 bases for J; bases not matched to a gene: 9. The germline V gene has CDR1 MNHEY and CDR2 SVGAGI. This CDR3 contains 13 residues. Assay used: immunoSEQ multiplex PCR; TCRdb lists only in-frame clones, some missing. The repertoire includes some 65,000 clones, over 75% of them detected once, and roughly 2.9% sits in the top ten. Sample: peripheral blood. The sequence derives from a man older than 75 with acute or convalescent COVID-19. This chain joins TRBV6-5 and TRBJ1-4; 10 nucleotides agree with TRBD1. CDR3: CASTPGQGNRLFF. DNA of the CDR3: TGTGCCAGCACCCCGGGACAGGGGAATCGACTGTTTTTT.